This TCR beta chain came from a study of blood T cells in healthy people across ages. Remarks on this clonotype: Its specificity is not known.

Individuals who donated were healthy Caucasians from Russia aged about 6 to 100. Study-wide results and limits: It was not known whether donors were CMV positive (a possible confounder of expanded clonotype changes). Long-lived donors exceeded aged donors in naive CD4+ cells and diversity.

Sample-barcoded 5' priming and a J-beta primer mix drove a second PCR of about 7 to 11 cycles. The authors tagged each cDNA molecule using a template-switch adaptor with 12 random nucleotides. MiXCR, run by TCRdb on the 5' RACE reads, gives a single entry per CDR3 protein. The data contain about a million distinct CDR3 sequences, roughly 52% of them singletons. The receptor comes from a young man in good health. Sequencing was performed on blood.

The chain's CDR3 is CASSSGEYNEQFF. DNA of the CDR3: TGTGCCAGCAGTAGCGGGGAGTACAATGAGCAGTTCTTC. V and J are TRBV25-1 and TRBJ2-1; 7 nucleotides match TRBD2. The germline V gene has CDR1 MGHDK and CDR2 SYGVNS. The CDR3 length is 13 residues. Trimming cost V 5 bases and J 4 bases; bases outside gene matches: 2.